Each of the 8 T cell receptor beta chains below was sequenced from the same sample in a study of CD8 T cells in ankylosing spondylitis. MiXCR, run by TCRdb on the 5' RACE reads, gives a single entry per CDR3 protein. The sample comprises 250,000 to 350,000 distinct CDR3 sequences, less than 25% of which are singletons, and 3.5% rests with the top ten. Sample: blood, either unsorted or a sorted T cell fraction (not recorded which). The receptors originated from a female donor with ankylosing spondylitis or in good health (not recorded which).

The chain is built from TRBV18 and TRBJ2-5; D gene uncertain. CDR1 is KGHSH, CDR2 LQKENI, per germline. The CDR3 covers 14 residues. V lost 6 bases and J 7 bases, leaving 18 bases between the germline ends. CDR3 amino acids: CASSFRRDEATQYF. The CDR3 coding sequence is TGTGCCAGCTCCTTCCGAAGGGATGAGGCGACCCAGTACTTC.

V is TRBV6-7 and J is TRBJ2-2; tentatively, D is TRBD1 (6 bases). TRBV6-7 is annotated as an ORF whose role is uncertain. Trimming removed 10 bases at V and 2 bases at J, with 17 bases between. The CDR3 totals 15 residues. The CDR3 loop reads CATSRGHPNTGELFF. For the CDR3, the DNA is TGTGCCACCAGCAGGGGACACCCAAACACCGGGGAGCTGTTTTTT.

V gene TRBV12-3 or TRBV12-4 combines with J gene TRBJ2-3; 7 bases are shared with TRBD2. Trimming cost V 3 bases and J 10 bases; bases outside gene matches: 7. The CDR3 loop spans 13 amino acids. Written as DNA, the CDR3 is TGTGCCAGCAGTTTTGCGGGAGTAGGTGCGCAGTATTTT. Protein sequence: CASSFAGVGAQYF.

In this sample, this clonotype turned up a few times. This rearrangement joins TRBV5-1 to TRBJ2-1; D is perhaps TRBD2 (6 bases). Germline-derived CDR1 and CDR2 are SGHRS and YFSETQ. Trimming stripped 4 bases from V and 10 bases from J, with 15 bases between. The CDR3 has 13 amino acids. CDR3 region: CASSGDFQAEQFF. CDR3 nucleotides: TGCGCCAGCAGCGGGGACTTCCAGGCCGAGCAGTTCTTC.

The CDR3 spells CASSSTGRLGRFTGELFF. The CDR3 bases are TGTGCCAGCAGCTCGACGGGGAGGTTAGGAAGGTTCACCGGGGAGCTGTTTTTT. The gene calls are TRBV11-2 and TRBJ2-2, with D possibly being TRBD2 (6 bases). The CDR3 spans 18 residues. CDR1 SGHAT and CDR2 FQNNGV come from the germline V gene. V was pared by 4 bases and J by 4 bases, with 22 bases between.

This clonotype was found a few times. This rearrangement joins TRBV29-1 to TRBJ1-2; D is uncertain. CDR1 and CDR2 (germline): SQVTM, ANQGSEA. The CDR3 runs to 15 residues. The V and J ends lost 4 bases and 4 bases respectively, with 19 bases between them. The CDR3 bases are TGCAGCGTTGGACCTTTGCAGGAGAATTCCTATGGCTACACCTTC. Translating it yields CSVGPLQENSYGYTF.

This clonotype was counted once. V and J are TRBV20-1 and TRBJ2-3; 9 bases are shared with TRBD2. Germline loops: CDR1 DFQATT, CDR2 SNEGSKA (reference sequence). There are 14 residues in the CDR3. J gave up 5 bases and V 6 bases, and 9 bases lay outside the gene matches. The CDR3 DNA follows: TGCAGTGCACCCGTAGCGGGAGTGAAAGATACGCAGTATTTT. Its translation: CSAPVAGVKDTQYF.

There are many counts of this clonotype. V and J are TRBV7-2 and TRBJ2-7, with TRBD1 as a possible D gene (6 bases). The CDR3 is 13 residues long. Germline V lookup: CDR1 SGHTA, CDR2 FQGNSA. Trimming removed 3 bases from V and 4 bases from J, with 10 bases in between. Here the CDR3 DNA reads TGTGCCAGCAGCTTCGAACAGGGATACGAGCAGTACTTC. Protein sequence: CASSFEQGYEQYF.